The 11 T cell receptor beta chains reported below all come from one sample, sequenced in a study of regulatory T cells in long-lasting Graves disease. Time point specified: persistent/refractory GD, antithyroid drugs over 5 years with positive TRAb. PBMC RNA served as the TCR library source. Building the TCR beta libraries relied on iRepertoire HTBI primers, and CDR3 regions underwent Arm-PCR. TCRdb re-analysed the multiplex PCR reads in MiXCR, keeping a single row per CDR3 protein. This table has about 340,000 distinct CDR3 sequences, roughly a fifth appearing once. The material sequenced was peripheral blood mononuclear cells (PBMCs), taken when the disease was refractory, from a patient treated with antithyroid drugs. These receptors were obtained from a female donor with Graves disease.

This clonotype has ten or more counts. DNA of the CDR3: TGTGCCACTAGGGACAGAACGAACACTGAAGCTTTCTTT. Protein sequence: CATRDRTNTEAFF. The chain recombines TRBV12-3 or TRBV12-4 with TRBJ1-1, with 7 bases identical to TRBD1. V shed 10 bases, J shed 1 base, and the junction held 6 bases outside the gene matches. The length of the CDR3 is 13 residues.

This clonotype was seen a few times. In nucleotides, the CDR3 is TGCGCCAGCAGCCACAGGGACAGGGCATGGCGGACTGAAGCTTTCTTT. Translating it yields CASSHRDRAWRTEAFF. The J gene is TRBJ1-1, the V gene TRBV4-1; TRBD1 agrees at 9 bases. The CDR3 is 16 residues long. Germline values: CDR1 MGHRA, CDR2 YSYEKL. Trimming removed 3 bases from V and 5 bases from J; junction bases left unmatched: 10.

The V and J genes are TRBV10-3 and TRBJ1-1; TRBD1 matches at 7 bases. There are 15 residues in the CDR3. V gave up 6 bases and J gave up 3 bases; unmatched junction bases: 10. Germline lookup yields CDR1 ENHRY and CDR2 SYGVKD. CDR3 protein: CAIRDRVVEDTEAFF. The CDR3 DNA follows: TGTGCCATCAGAGACAGGGTCGTCGAGGACACTGAAGCTTTCTTT.

This rearrangement joins TRBV19 to TRBJ2-3; perhaps D is TRBD1 or TRBD2 (5 bases each). CDR3 length: 17 residues. Trimming took off 2 bases at V and 0 bases at J, with 15 bases between the two ends. Per germline, CDR1 LNHDA and CDR2 SQIVND (reference sequence). The CDR3 sequence: CASSIPRGQGSTDTQYF. For the CDR3, the DNA is TGTGCCAGTAGTATACCCCGAGGGCAGGGCAGCACAGATACGCAGTATTTT.

The sample holds many counts of this clonotype. The chain carries TRBV6-5 and TRBJ1-2; 11 bases match TRBD1. Germline V gives CDR1 MNHEY, CDR2 SVGAGI. V lost 2 bases to trimming and J lost 6 bases; unmatched junction nucleotides: 8. This CDR3 comprises 16 residues. CDR3 in amino acids: CASSYKPGQGVDGYTF. Written as DNA, the CDR3 is TGTGCCAGCAGTTACAAACCGGGACAGGGGGTCGATGGCTACACCTTC.

This clonotype was detected a few times. V is TRBV24-1 and J is TRBJ1-3; D gene ambiguous. V shed 4 bases and J shed 1 base, with 4 bases lying between them. The CDR3 contains 13 residues. The germline CDR1 and CDR2 sequences are KGHDR and SFDVKD. The CDR3 is CATSENSGNTIYF. Written as DNA, the CDR3 is TGTGCCACCAGTGAGAATTCTGGAAACACCATATATTTT.

The table lists this clonotype with a few counts. The chain recombines TRBV6-1 with TRBJ2-3, with D uncertain. V lost 2 bases to trimming and J lost 1 base, with 7 bases between them. The CDR3 totals 14 residues. Germline-derived CDR1 and CDR2 are MNHNS and SASEGT. CDR3 sequence: CASSEQARTDTQYF. The CDR3 coding sequence is TGTGCCAGCAGTGAACAGGCCCGCACAGATACGCAGTATTTT.

This clonotype occurred many times. The chain employs TRBV5-1 and TRBJ1-2; weak D call: TRBD1 (5 bases). Germline V CDR1 and CDR2: SGHRS, YFSETQ. V was trimmed by 5 bases and J by 4 bases, leaving 12 bases between them. CDR3 length: 13 amino acids. CDR3 nucleotide sequence: TGCGCCAGCAGATCCGGGGCTGGCTATGGCTACACCTTC. Protein sequence: CASRSGAGYGYTF.

The V call is TRBV15, the J call TRBJ2-6, with 12 bases fitting TRBD2. After removal of 9 bases from V and 4 bases from J, the junction contained 16 bases not matched to a gene. Germline V gene sequence: CDR1 LNHNV, CDR2 YYDKDF (reference sequence). The CDR3 is 19 amino acids. CDR3 sequence reads: CATREGGLAGPLGANVLTF. DNA for the CDR3: TGTGCCACACGGGAGGGGGGACTAGCGGGCCCCCTCGGGGCCAACGTCCTGACTTTC.

CDR3 nucleotides: TGTGCCAGCAGGAAAGACAGGGAAACCTACAATGAGCAGTTCTTC. Amino acid sequence: CASRKDRETYNEQFF. This chain uses TRBV12-3 or TRBV12-4 with TRBJ2-1, with 7 bases lining up with TRBD1. CDR3 length: 15 residues. J lost 2 bases, V lost 6 bases, and 7 bases had no gene match.

This clonotype was seen repeatedly, ten times or more. The chain combines TRBV19 with TRBJ1-3; D gene uncertain. Trimming cost V 6 bases and J 2 bases, with 11 bases left between them. Germline assignment: CDR1 LNHDA and CDR2 SQIVND (reference sequence). The CDR3 loop spans 14 amino acids. The CDR3 DNA reads as TGTGCCAGTAGGCGCGGTCAAACTGGAAACACCATATATTTT. Translation gives CASRRGQTGNTIYF.